This entry lists 29 T cell receptor beta chains sequenced from one sample in a study of cytomegalovirus exposure and HLA in healthy donors. Amplification used 60 Vbeta primers and 13 Jbeta primers. TCRdb's table, derived via immunoSEQ multiplex PCR, lists solely in-frame clones and lacks some. The sample consists of 70,000 to 95,000 clones, over 75% of them appearing once. Sequenced input: PBMCs. The receptors were gathered from a man aged 18 to 29 in good health and CMV-seronegative.

The sample holds a few counts of this clone. V and J are TRBV7-9 and TRBJ1-2; no clear D. This CDR3 comprises 14 residues. Germline-derived CDR1 and CDR2 are SEHNR and FQNEAQ (reference sequence). Trimming took 3 bases from V and 7 from J, leaving 15 bases between them. The CDR3 loop reads CASSFATESIGYTF. For the CDR3, the DNA is TGTGCCAGCAGCTTCGCTACAGAGTCGATTGGCTACACCTTC.

The sample holds a few counts of this clone. This chain connects TRBV5-1 to TRBJ2-7, with 8 nucleotides matching TRBD1. CDR1 and CDR2 from the germline V gene are SGHRS and YFSETQ. This CDR3 has 13 amino acids. The V gene end was trimmed by 5 bases and the J gene end by 2 bases; junction bases not matched to a gene: 3. The DNA of the CDR3 is TGCGCCAGCAGTGGGACAGGTGCCTACGAGCAGTACTTC. Translating gives CASSGTGAYEQYF. Complete variable domain (other parts from reference TRBV5-1 and TRBJ2-7): KAGVTQTPRYLIKTRGQQVTLSCSPISGHRSVSWYQQTPGQGLQFLFEYFSETQRNKGNFPGRFSGRQFSNSRSEMNVSTLELGDSALYLCASSGTGAYEQYFGPGTRLTVT.

This chain links TRBV11-2 with TRBJ2-5, with 9 bases fitting TRBD1. The CDR3 has 15 amino acids. From germline, CDR1 is SGHAT and CDR2 FQNNGV. Trimming took 5 bases from V and 3 from J; bases not matched to a gene: 7. CDR3 region: CASSPWGQGEETQYF. DNA for the CDR3: TGTGCCAGCAGCCCCTGGGGACAGGGAGAAGAGACCCAGTACTTC. Full variable domain (remainder filled in from reference TRBV11-2 and TRBJ2-5): EAGVAQSPRYKIIEKRQSVAFWCNPISGHATLYWYQQILGQGPKLLIQFQNNGVVDDSQLPKDRFSAERLKGVDSTLKIQPAKLEDSAVYLCASSPWGQGEETQYFGPGTRLLVL.

The table lists this clone with a count of one. The chain combines TRBV6-1 with TRBJ2-1, with 9 bases aligning to TRBD1. Germline assignment: CDR1 MNHNS and CDR2 SASEGT. This CDR3 region has 15 residues. V trimming: 8 bases; J trimming: 7 bases; junction bases outside the gene matches: 12. In nucleotides, the CDR3 is TGTGCCAGCGGGATATTACAGGGGGCGTGGAATGAGCAGTTCTTC. Encoded protein: CASGILQGAWNEQFF.

V and J are TRBV5-1 and TRBJ1-4; TRBD1 aligns across 9 bases. Germline V gene lookup returns CDR1 SGHRS and CDR2 YFSETQ. The length of the CDR3 is 14 residues. Trimming took 4 bases from V and 7 from J; bases not matched to a gene: 5. In DNA form, the CDR3 reads TGCGCCAGCAGCCAGGGACAGGGCGGTGAAAAACTGTTTTTT. It is translated as CASSQGQGGEKLFF.

The V and J genes are TRBV5-8 and TRBJ1-1; maybe TRBD1 (6 bases). CDR1 is SGHTS, CDR2 YDEGEE, per germline. The ends were cut back, 5 bases at V and 4 bases at J, with 15 bases in the middle. The CDR3 spans 14 residues. The CDR3 DNA follows: TGTGCCAGCAGGCAGGGGACCCTGGGCACTGAAGCTTTCTTT. It translates to CASRQGTLGTEAFF.

CDR3 nucleotides: TGTGCCAGTAGTATAGTGGGGACAGGCGGGGACACTGAAGCTTTCTTT. Translated: CASSIVGTGGDTEAFF. The chain carries TRBV19 and TRBJ1-1, with TRBD1 identical over 8 bases. The trim removed 1 base at V and 3 bases at J, leaving 7 bases unmatched. Germline-derived CDR1 and CDR2 are LNHDA and SQIVND (reference sequence). This CDR3 is built from 16 residues.

The sample holds a few counts of this clone. The rearrangement links TRBV18 to TRBJ2-3; D is unclear. Germline CDR1 reads KGHSH; CDR2 reads LQKENI. The CDR3 is made up of 14 amino acids. Trimming took off 0 bases at V and 5 bases at J, with 9 bases between the two ends. CDR3 amino acids: CASSPPSSVDTQYF. As DNA, the CDR3 is TGTGCCAGCTCACCACCGAGTTCGGTAGATACGCAGTATTTT.

This chain uses TRBV30 with TRBJ2-5, with a possible D match to TRBD2 (7 bases). V dropped 0 bases and J dropped 5 bases, with 10 bases sitting between them. The CDR3 length is 13 residues. In germline, CDR1 is GTSNPN, CDR2 SVGIG (reference sequence). The CDR3 nucleotides are TGTGCCTGGAGTGTAGGGGGGGAGGAGACCCAGTACTTC. Amino acids: CAWSVGGEETQYF.

J is TRBJ2-1 and V is TRBV6-1; maybe TRBD2 (5 bases). V lost 8 bases to trimming and J lost 0 bases, with 11 bases between them. Germline values: CDR1 MNHNS, CDR2 SASEGT. The CDR3 is made up of 14 amino acids. The CDR3 sequence: CASESGDSYNEQFF. CDR3 DNA sequence: TGTGCCAGCGAATCCGGGGACTCCTACAATGAGCAGTTCTTC.

The CDR3 loop is CASSIGSRGNTEAFF. The CDR3 coding sequence is TGTGCCAGTAGTATAGGCAGTAGGGGAAACACTGAAGCTTTCTTT. V is TRBV19 and J is TRBJ1-1; D might be TRBD1 (5 bases). The CDR3 runs to 15 residues. Germline loops: CDR1 LNHDA, CDR2 SQIVND (reference sequence). Trimming shortened V by 1 base and J by 2 bases, and 11 bases separated the two germline ends.

This chain links TRBV4-1 with TRBJ2-3; D is perhaps TRBD2 (6 bases). V lost 1 base, J lost 4 bases, and 15 bases lay in between. The CDR3 spans 16 residues. From germline, CDR1 is MGHRA and CDR2 YSYEKL. The CDR3 is CASSQVPGGAADTQYF. The DNA for the CDR3 is TGCGCCAGCAGCCAAGTCCCCGGAGGGGCCGCAGATACGCAGTATTTT.

This chain's CDR3 is CASSGLAGVTYEQYF. CDR3 DNA: TGTGCCAGCAGCGGACTAGCGGGGGTGACCTACGAGCAGTACTTC. V gene TRBV14 combines with J gene TRBJ2-7; 13 bases are shared with TRBD2. CDR1 SGHDN and CDR2 FVKESK come from the germline V gene. Trimming cost V 5 bases and J 2 bases; bases outside gene matches: 3. The CDR3 consists of 15 residues. The whole variable domain, filled in from reference TRBV14 and TRBJ2-7, reads EAGVTQFPSHSVIEKGQTVTLRCDPISGHDNLYWYRRVMGKEIKFLLHFVKESKQDESGMPNNRFLAERTGGTYSTLKVQPAELEDSGVYFCASSGLAGVTYEQYFGPGTRLTVT.

The J gene is TRBJ1-4, the V gene TRBV7-9; 7 bases are shared with TRBD1. V shed 1 base, J shed 4 bases, and the junction held 3 bases outside the gene matches. The CDR3 has 15 amino acids. Germline assignment: CDR1 SEHNR and CDR2 FQNEAQ (reference sequence). The CDR3 coding sequence is TGTGCCAGCAGCTTAGGTGACAGGGATAATGAAAAACTGTTTTTT. It translates to CASSLGDRDNEKLFF.

The chain joins TRBV7-6 to TRBJ2-2; D is possibly TRBD2 (6 bases). Per germline, CDR1 SGHVS and CDR2 FNYEAQ. V was trimmed by 2 bases and J by 4 bases, leaving 14 bases between them. This CDR3 has 16 residues. CDR3 nucleotides: TGTGCCAGCAGCTTAACCGGGACTCGGCCCACCGGGGAGCTGTTTTTT. It yields the protein CASSLTGTRPTGELFF.

The chain links TRBV19 to TRBJ1-6; 8 positions agree with TRBD1. Losses at the gene ends were 7 bases for V and 9 bases for J; bases not matched to a gene: 11. Germline V gives CDR1 LNHDA, CDR2 SQIVND (reference sequence). This CDR3 region has 15 residues. The CDR3 loop is CASTLQGGNVSPLHF. The CDR3, as DNA: TGTGCCAGTACTTTACAGGGGGGGAATGTTTCACCCCTCCACTTT.

The chain combines TRBV19 with TRBJ2-5; weak D call: TRBD1 (6 bases). Germline values: CDR1 LNHDA, CDR2 SQIVND (reference sequence). This CDR3 is built from 14 residues. The germline V and J ends were trimmed by 5 bases and 4 bases, with 14 bases remaining between them. The CDR3 protein is CASSVQGSGETQYF. The CDR3 DNA follows: TGTGCCAGTAGTGTACAGGGTTCGGGAGAGACCCAGTACTTC. The whole variable domain, filled in from reference TRBV19 and TRBJ2-5, reads DGGITQSPKYLFRKEGQNVTLSCEQNLNHDAMYWYRQDPGQGLRLIYYSQIVNDFQKGDIAEGYSVSREKKESFPLTVTSAQKNPTAFYLCASSVQGSGETQYFGPGTRLLVL.

The chain recombines TRBV19 with TRBJ2-5; 10 bases map to TRBD2. The DNA end lines up better with TRBJ2-7; the J call may be wrong. Germline V CDR1 and CDR2: LNHDA, SQIVND (reference sequence). This CDR3 has 15 amino acids. CDR3: CASSMGTSVTYEQYF. The CDR3 nucleotides read TGTGCCAGTAGTATGGGGACTAGCGTTACCTACGAGCAGTACTTC.

The rearrangement uses TRBV15 and TRBJ1-4, with a possible D match to TRBD1 (5 bases). This CDR3 region has 16 residues. CDR1 and CDR2 from the germline V gene are LNHNV and YYDKDF (reference sequence). Trimming shortened V by 1 base and J by 3 bases, and 12 bases separated the two germline ends. The CDR3 spells CATSRGGTESNEKLFF. CDR3 coding DNA: TGTGCCACCAGCAGAGGGGGGACTGAATCTAATGAAAAACTGTTTTTT.

This sequence joins TRBV9 and TRBJ2-3, with 8 bases aligning to TRBD1. The germline V gene has CDR1 SGDLS and CDR2 YYNGEE. V lost 3 bases to trimming and J lost 4 bases; unmatched junction nucleotides: 10. This CDR3 contains 16 residues. This chain's CDR3 is CASSAPGQVFSDTQYF. CDR3 coding DNA: TGTGCCAGCAGCGCACCGGGACAGGTATTTTCAGATACGCAGTATTTT.

The chain couples TRBV25-1 to TRBJ2-7, with TRBD1 matching over 11 bases. The ends lost 8 bases at V and 2 bases at J; junction bases unmatched: 5. CDR1 is MGHDK, CDR2 SYGVNS, per germline. This CDR3 has 14 residues. The CDR3 DNA reads as TGTGCCAGCGGGGGGACAGGGGGAACCTACGAGCAGTACTTC. Translation gives CASGGTGGTYEQYF.

CDR3 coding DNA: TGTGCCAGCAGCTTCCGGGACAGCTATGGCTACACCTTC. It specifies CASSFRDSYGYTF. The J gene is TRBJ1-2, the V gene TRBV7-8, with 7 positions matching TRBD1. V lost 3 bases and J lost 4; bases outside the gene matches: 2. Germline CDR1 and CDR2: SGHVS and FQNEAQ. This CDR3 is 13 amino acids long. Full variable domain (rest looked up from reference TRBV7-8 and TRBJ1-2): GAGVSQSPRYKVAKRGQDVALRCDPISGHVSLFWYQQALGQGPEFLTYFQNEAQLDKSGLPSDRFFAERPEGSVSTLKIQRTQQEDSAVYLCASSFRDSYGYTFGSGTRLTVV.

The chain joins TRBV21-1 to TRBJ1-6; the D call in the table, TRBD1, was not verified against the DNA. TRBV21-1 is annotated as a pseudogene. The CDR3 contains 17 residues. The CDR3 reads CASSTNRQGDYNSPLHF. The CDR3 region has the DNA TGTGCCAGCAGCACGAACCGACAGGGGGACTATAATTCACCCCTCCACTTT.

The chain couples TRBV7-2 to TRBJ1-2; 8 bases fit TRBD1. CDR3 length: 14 amino acids. V was pared by 1 base and J by 8 bases, with 6 bases of the junction left unmatched. The germline gives CDR1 SGHTA, CDR2 FQGNSA. CDR3 bases: TGTGCCAGCAGCTTAGTCGCAGGGGGCAGGGGCTACACCTTC. It codes for CASSLVAGGRGYTF.

This clone showed up just a few times. The gene calls are TRBV7-8 and TRBJ2-1; TRBD1 is a possible D gene (5 bases). Germline CDR1 SGHVS, CDR2 FQNEAQ. V dropped 2 bases and J dropped 2 bases, with 10 bases sitting between them. The CDR3 runs to 15 residues. The CDR3 is CASSLKGLTYNEQFF. CDR3 sequence (DNA): TGTGCCAGCAGCTTAAAGGGGCTGACCTACAATGAGCAGTTCTTC.

This clone has just a few counts. V usage is TRBV4-1 and J usage is TRBJ2-5, with a tentative D call TRBD1 (5 bases). Germline-derived CDR1 and CDR2 are MGHRA and YSYEKL. Trimming left V 1 base short and J 5 bases short, with 29 bases between. The CDR3 contains 20 residues. The DNA for the CDR3 is TGCGCCAGCAGCCAAGGAAGTTTCGGATCGACAGACAACCTGAAGGAGACCCAGTACTTC. Residues: CASSQGSFGSTDNLKETQYF.

About this clone: Other DNA sequences in the same sample also yield this CDR3. The chain couples TRBV19 to TRBJ1-6, with D tentatively TRBD1 (6 bases). Trimming removed 5 bases at V and 6 bases at J, with 17 bases between. The CDR3 sequence is 16 residues long. CDR1 is LNHDA and CDR2 is SQIVND in the germline V gene (reference sequence). The CDR3 nucleotides are TGTGCCAGTAGTCTACAACGGACAGCGACTAATTCACCCCTCCACTTT. Translating gives CASSLQRTATNSPLHF.

The chain carries TRBV9 and TRBJ2-6, with TRBD1 matching 9 bases. The germline gives CDR1 SGDLS, CDR2 YYNGEE. The V gene end was trimmed by 0 bases and the J gene end by 2 bases; junction bases not matched to a gene: 3. CDR3 size: 17 residues. Here the CDR3 reads CASSVARQGAGANVLTF. The CDR3 DNA reads as TGTGCCAGCAGCGTAGCGAGACAGGGGGCTGGGGCCAACGTCCTGACTTTC.

V usage is TRBV15 and J usage is TRBJ1-2; a weak D match, TRBD1 (6 bases). In germline, CDR1 is LNHNV, CDR2 YYDKDF (reference sequence). CDR3 length: 15 residues. The V and J ends lost 6 bases and 1 base respectively, with 15 bases between them. Written as DNA, the CDR3 is TGTGCCACCAGTGGGACACCCTTATTTAACTATGGCTACACCTTC. As protein: CATSGTPLFNYGYTF.